The text below deals with one T cell receptor beta chain. This clone was seen only a few times. The antigen it recognizes is unknown. The DNA ends 3 residues before the CDR3 does, and the rest of the CDR3 is filled in from the germline J gene. At the junction V is shortened by 5 bases and J by 5 bases; bases outside the gene matches: 7. CDR3 length: 15 amino acids, cysteine to phenylalanine. The DNA has 36 bases, all within the CDR3, and is read from base 1. The germline V gene encodes CDR1 SGHTA and CDR2 FQGNSA. Standard criteria were used to diagnose CVID, namely serum IgG, IgA and/or IgM reduced below the normal range together with specific antibody deficiency. A total of 45 or so subjects (approximately 15 female and 30 or so male; age range about 9 to 64 years, mean age roughly 38) were included in the CVID group. Predominantly Caucasian heritage was noted among both the CVID patients and the healthy controls. Replacement immunoglobulin therapy had been administered to all CVID subjects for at least one year at the time of study participation. At blood collection, none of the CVID subjects was ill or on immunomodulatory or immunosuppressive medication. Heparinized peripheral whole blood samples of about 4.5 to 8.5 ml were obtained from each donor. Genomic DNA from adults with common variable immune deficiency (CVID) and from healthy adult controls was the source for sequencing TCRbeta CDR3 repertoires. Diluted blood was density-centrifuged over Hypaque 1077 or Ficoll-Paque to isolate peripheral blood mononuclear cells. Genomic DNA was obtained from unsorted mononuclear cells using either Qiagen column purification or a centrifugation-based method.

This sample is drawn from a study of T cell clonality in common variable immunodeficiency (dated by TCRdb to between 2014 and 2017). General conclusions and limits of the study: It was noted by the authors that sequencing of the repertoires of T cell subpopulations would be needed to clarify the cause of the increased clonality in CVID. Despite equal DNA input, controls averaged approximately 84,000 unique sequences per sample versus about 30,000 in CVID samples. TCRbeta clonality was higher in CVID subjects than in healthy controls (t-test p = 0.018), and the increase was most characteristic of about a third of subjects. Fewer TCRbeta clones were shared among CVID subjects than among healthy controls (p < 0.0001). Reportedly, TCRbeta sequences from CVID had fewer deletions and N-nucleotide insertions, and highly modified clones with 13 or more V deletions were absent from CVID. Correlations of repertoire features with clinical complications were constrained by heterogeneity among patients within the CVID cohort.

For sequencing input, CVID and control samples contributed equivalent amounts of genomic DNA. For every sample, a 60 bp segment covering the rearranged TCRbeta CDR3 region was amplified and then sequenced. The immunoSEQ assay, a bias-corrected multiplex PCR combined with high-throughput sequencing, was used for TCRbeta amplification. Under the source paper's analysis protocol: Every unique nucleotide sequence was considered a clone and was annotated with V, D and J genes, copy number and frequency. Sequences were labeled productive if in frame, and non-productive if out of frame or containing stop codons. As previously described, clonality was calculated on the basis of Shannon's entropy. The predicted amino acid sequences of productive clones were used to derive the mean CDR3 Kyte-Doolittle hydropathy. The R hclust function was used to hierarchically cluster scaled V gene usage with Manhattan distance and complete linkage. Clone sharing by CDR3 amino acid sequence was assessed by resampling 12 repertoires per group over 100 rounds. The repertoires were searched for 70 published EBV-specific and 245 published CMV-specific TCRbeta sequences. A couple of CVID samples yielding fewer than 10,000 sequences were excluded from analysis, leaving approximately 46 CVID repertoires. As stored in TCRdb, this immuneACCESS dataset retains in-frame rearrangements with V and J assigned. A fraction of the clones does not appear; measured against another copy, unresolved V genes explain less than half of the discrepancy, and the remainder lacks a known reason. That table gives V, J and clone size, and the DNA gave D and trimming. Listed for this sample are tens of thousands of clones, none observed only a single time. The ten largest clonotypes hold approximately 5.6% of the sample.

The sequence links TRBV7-2 to TRBJ2-5; the central 11 bases match TRBD2. The TCR was taken from a human donor with common variable immunodeficiency. Sequencing input: peripheral blood mononuclear cells. CDR3 region: CASSKTSGVLETQYF. CDR3 bases read: TGTGCCAGCAGCAAGACTAGCGGGGTTTTGGAGACC. The full variable domain, completed from the reference TRBV7-2 and TRBJ2-5 proteins outside the CDR3, reads GAGVSQSPSNKVTEKGKDVELRCDPISGHTALYWYRQSLGQGLEFLIYFQGNSAPDKSGLPSDRFSAERTGGSVSTLTIQRTQQEDSAVYLCASSKTSGVLETQYFGPGTRLLVL.